This TCR beta chain was profiled in a study of CD8 T cells in ankylosing spondylitis. Study findings and constraints: Disease-associated clonotypes exhibited CD8+ identity and were relatively infrequent in peripheral blood. As reported, disease-linked clones showed significant enrichment in matched ankylosing spondylitis synovial fluid. Some of the motif variants had earlier been found in reactive arthritis patients' fluid and blood. There was a TCR beta motif, made of several highly homologous variants, that appeared characteristic of ankylosing spondylitis blood.

Each TCR beta library was made by quantitative 5'-RACE that incorporated molecular barcodes. TCRdb re-analysed the 5' RACE reads in MiXCR, keeping a single row per CDR3 protein. The sample has more than 250,000 distinct CDR3 sequences, roughly 8% seen once; the top ten hold approximately 15%. Germline V gives CDR1 MNHEY, CDR2 SVGAGI. V lost 4 bases to trimming and J lost 5 bases; unmatched junction nucleotides: 13. The CDR3 runs 16 residues. Notes on this clonotype: Its specificity is not known.

The sequence derives from a male donor with ankylosing spondylitis. This rearrangement joins TRBV6-5 to TRBJ1-2; 7 positions match TRBD1. The specimen was blood, either unsorted or a sorted T cell fraction (not recorded which). The CDR3 DNA is TGTGCCAGCAGTTTGACCAGGAACAGGGGACAGTATGGCTACACCTTC. Its translation is CASSLTRNRGQYGYTF.